The T cell receptor beta chain described here comes from a study of T cells after yellow fever vaccination. The wider study: Fractions with few cells were prepared using SMART-Seq v4 Ultra Low Input.

Universal primer sites and UMIs were introduced during 5'RACE template-switching synthesis of TCR cDNA. TCRdb re-called the 5' RACE reads with MiXCR, one entry per CDR3 protein. Here the sample spans 200,000 to 250,000 distinct CDR3 sequences, 3.2% being singletons. This clonotype has at least ten counts. Its specificity is unknown. Study findings and constraints: Just a small share of clonotypes turned up in the CD4 compartment as well as the CD8 compartment. Reappearing after the booster were most of the clones from primary vaccination (almost 97% CD4, 85% to 90% CD8).

The CDR3 is 17 residues long. CDR1 is SGHDT, CDR2 YYEEEE, per germline. V was shortened by 5 bases and J by 0 bases, with 20 bases between the two germline ends. The sequencing used CD4+ T cells sorted from PBMCs, collected 10 days after the yellow fever booster vaccination. The sequence came from a man between 18 and 35 years old who received the YFV17D yellow fever vaccine. V and J are TRBV5-6 and TRBJ1-1; D call uncertain. This CDR3 is CASRFWHQGLLNTEAFF. CDR3 in DNA: TGTGCCAGCAGGTTTTGGCATCAAGGGTTATTGAACACTGAAGCTTTCTTT. The full variable domain, completed using reference TRBV5-6 and TRBJ1-1, is DAGVTQSPTHLIKTRGQQVTLRCSPKSGHDTVSWYQQALGQGPQFIFQYYEEEERQRGNFPDRFSGHQFPNYSSELNVNALLLGDSALYLCASRFWHQGLLNTEAFFGQGTRLTVV.